The count of the clone carrying this T cell receptor beta chain is one. Its specificity is unknown. The data derive from a study of cytomegalovirus exposure and HLA in healthy donors. Whole-study results and caveats: V- and J-gene trimming in TCR beta was tied to a missense DCLRE1C variant by an analysis performed later. In a later analysis, parvovirus B19, influenza, CMV and Epstein-Barr virus appeared linked to several top co-occurrence clusters.

CDR1 SGHVS and CDR2 FQNEAQ come from the germline V gene. The CDR3 has 12 amino acids. V was shortened by 8 bases and J by 5 bases, with 11 bases between the two germline ends. PCR used 60 Vbeta primers and 13 Jbeta primers. Generated by immunoSEQ multiplex PCR, the TCRdb table keeps only in-frame clones and is missing some. The repertoire consists of over 200,000 clones, with more than 60% occurring once and the leading ten covering about 1.9%. This clonotype was sampled from a woman aged 25 to 45 in good health and CMV-seronegative. Material: PBMCs. V and J are TRBV7-8 and TRBJ2-3; no definite D call. The CDR3 is CASGRSRDTQYF. As DNA, the CDR3 is TGTGCCAGCGGGCGTTCTCGAGATACGCAGTATTTT.